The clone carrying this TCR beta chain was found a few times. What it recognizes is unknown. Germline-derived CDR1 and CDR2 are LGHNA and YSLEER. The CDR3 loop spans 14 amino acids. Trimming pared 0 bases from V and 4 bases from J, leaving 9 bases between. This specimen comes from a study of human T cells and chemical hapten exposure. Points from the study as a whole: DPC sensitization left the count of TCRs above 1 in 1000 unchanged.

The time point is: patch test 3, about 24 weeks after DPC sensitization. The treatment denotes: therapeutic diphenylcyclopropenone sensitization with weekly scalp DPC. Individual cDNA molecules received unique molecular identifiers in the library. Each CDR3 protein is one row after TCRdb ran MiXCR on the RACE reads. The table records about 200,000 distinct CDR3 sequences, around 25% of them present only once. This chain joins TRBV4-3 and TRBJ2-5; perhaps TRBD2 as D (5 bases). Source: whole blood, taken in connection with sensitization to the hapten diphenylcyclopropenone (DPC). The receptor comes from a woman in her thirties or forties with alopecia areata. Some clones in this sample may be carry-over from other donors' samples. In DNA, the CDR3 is TGCGCCAGCAGCCAAGATCCGAGGGCAGAGACCCAGTACTTC. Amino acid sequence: CASSQDPRAETQYF.